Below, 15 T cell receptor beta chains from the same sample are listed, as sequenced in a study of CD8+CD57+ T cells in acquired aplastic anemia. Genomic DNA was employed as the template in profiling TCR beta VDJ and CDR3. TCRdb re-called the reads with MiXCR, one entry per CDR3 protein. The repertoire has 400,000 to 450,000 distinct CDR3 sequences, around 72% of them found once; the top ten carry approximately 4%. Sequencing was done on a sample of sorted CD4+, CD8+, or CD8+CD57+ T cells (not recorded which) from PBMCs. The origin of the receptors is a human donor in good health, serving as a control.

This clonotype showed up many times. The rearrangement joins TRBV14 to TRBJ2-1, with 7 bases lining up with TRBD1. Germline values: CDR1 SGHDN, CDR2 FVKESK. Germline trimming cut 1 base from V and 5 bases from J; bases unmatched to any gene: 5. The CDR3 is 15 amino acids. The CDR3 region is CASSQGRQGHNEQFF. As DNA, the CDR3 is TGTGCCAGCAGCCAAGGAAGACAGGGCCACAATGAGCAGTTCTTC.

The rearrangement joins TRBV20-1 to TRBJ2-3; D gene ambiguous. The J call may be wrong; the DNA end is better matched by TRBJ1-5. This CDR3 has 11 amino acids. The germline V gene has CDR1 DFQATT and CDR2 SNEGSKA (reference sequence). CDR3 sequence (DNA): TGCAGTGCTAGAGACGGAGATACGCAGCATTTT. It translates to CSARDGDTQHF.

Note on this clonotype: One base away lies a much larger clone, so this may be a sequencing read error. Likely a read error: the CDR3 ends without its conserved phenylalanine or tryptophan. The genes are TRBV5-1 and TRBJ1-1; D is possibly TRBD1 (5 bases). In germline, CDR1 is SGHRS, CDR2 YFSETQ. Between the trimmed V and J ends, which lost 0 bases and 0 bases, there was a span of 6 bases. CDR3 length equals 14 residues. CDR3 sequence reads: CASSLDRLNTEAFL. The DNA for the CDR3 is TGCGCCAGCAGCTTGGACAGGTTGAACACTGAAGCTTTCCTT.

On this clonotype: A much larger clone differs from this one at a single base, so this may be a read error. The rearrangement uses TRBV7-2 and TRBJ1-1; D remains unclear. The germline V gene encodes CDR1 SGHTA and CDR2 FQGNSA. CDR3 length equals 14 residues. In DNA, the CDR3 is TGTGCCAGCAGCTTAGCTATAGAGAACACTGAAGTTTTCTTT. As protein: CASSLAIENTEVFF.

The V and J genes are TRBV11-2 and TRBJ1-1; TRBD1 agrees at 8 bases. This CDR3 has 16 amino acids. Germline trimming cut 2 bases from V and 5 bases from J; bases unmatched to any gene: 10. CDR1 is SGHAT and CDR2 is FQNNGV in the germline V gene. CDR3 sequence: CASSLLAGGSGTEAFF. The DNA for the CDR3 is TGTGCCAGCAGCTTACTGGCAGGGGGCTCGGGGACTGAAGCTTTCTTT. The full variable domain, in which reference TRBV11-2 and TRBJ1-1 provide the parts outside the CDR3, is EAGVAQSPRYKIIEKRQSVAFWCNPISGHATLYWYQQILGQGPKLLIQFQNNGVVDDSQLPKDRFSAERLKGVDSTLKIQPAKLEDSAVYLCASSLLAGGSGTEAFFGQGTRLTVV.

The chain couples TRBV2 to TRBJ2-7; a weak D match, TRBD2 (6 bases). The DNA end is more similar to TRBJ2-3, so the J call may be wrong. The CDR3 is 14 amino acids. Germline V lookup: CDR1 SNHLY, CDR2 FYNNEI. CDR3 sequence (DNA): TGTGCCAGCAGTTCCGGACCGGGGGTCTATGAGCAGTATTTT. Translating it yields CASSSGPGVYEQYF.

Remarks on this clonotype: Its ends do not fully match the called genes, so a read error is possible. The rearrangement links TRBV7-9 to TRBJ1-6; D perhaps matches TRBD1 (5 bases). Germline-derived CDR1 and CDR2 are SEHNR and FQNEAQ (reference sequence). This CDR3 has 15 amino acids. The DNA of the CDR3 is TGTGCCAGCAGCTTAGATGGACAAGATAATTTCCCCCTTCACTTT. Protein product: CASSLDGQDNFPLHF.

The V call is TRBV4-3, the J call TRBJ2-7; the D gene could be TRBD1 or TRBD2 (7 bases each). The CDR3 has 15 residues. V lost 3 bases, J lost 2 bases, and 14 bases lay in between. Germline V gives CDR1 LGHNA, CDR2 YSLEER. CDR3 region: CASSQARGGTYEQYF. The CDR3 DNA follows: TGCGCCAGCAGCCAGGCCAGGGGGGGGACCTACGAGCAGTACTTC.

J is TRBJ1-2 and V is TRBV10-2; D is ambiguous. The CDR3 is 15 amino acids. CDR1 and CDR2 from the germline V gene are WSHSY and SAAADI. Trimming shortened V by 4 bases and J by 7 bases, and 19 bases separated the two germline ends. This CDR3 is CASSVHGREAGGYTF. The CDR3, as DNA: TGCGCCAGCAGTGTCCATGGACGGGAGGCGGGTGGCTACACCTTC.

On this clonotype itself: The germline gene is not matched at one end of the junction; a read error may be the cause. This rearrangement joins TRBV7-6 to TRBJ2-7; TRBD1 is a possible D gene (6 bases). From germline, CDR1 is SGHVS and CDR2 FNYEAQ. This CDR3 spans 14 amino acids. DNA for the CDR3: TGTGCCAGCAGTTTAAGTCGGGACACAACGGAACATTCATTC. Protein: CASSLSRDTTEHSF. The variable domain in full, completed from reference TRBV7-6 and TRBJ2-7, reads GAGVSQSPRYKVTKRGQDVALRCDPISGHVSLYWYRQALGQGPEFLTYFNYEAQQDKSGLPNDRFSAERPEGSISTLTIQRTEQRDSAMYRCASSLSRDTTEHSFGPGTRLTVT.

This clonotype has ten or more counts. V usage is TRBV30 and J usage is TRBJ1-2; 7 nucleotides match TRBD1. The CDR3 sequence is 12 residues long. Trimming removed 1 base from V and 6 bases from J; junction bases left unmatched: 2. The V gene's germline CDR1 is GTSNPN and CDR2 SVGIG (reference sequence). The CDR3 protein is CAWSATGDGYTF. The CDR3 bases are TGTGCCTGGAGTGCAACAGGGGATGGCTACACCTTC.

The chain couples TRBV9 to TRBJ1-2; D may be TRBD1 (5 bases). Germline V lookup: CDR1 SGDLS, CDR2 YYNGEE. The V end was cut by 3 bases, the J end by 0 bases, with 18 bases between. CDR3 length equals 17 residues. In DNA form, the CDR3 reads TGTGCCAGCAGCGGATTGGATCCCGGGGCAGCTAACTATGGCTACACCTTC. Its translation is CASSGLDPGAANYGYTF.

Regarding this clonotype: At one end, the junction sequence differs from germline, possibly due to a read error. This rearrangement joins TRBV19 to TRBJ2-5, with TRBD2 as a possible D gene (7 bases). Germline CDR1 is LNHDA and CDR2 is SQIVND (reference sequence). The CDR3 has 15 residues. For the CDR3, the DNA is TGTGCCAGCAGCTTAGGGGGGGGGCAGGAAGAGACCCAGTGCTTC. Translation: CASSLGGGQEETQCF. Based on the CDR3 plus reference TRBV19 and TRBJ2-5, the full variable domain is DGGITQSPKYLFRKEGQNVTLSCEQNLNHDAMYWYRQDPGQGLRLIYYSQIVNDFQKGDIAEGYSVSREKKESFPLTVTSAQKNPTAFYLCASSLGGGQEETQCFGPGTRLLVL.

The CDR3 DNA follows: TGTGCCAGCAGCATGACAGGCAATCAGCCCCAGCATTTT. Translation gives CASSMTGNQPQHF. This sequence joins TRBV9 and TRBJ1-5; the D gene is possibly TRBD1 (5 bases). The V gene's germline CDR1 is SGDLS and CDR2 YYNGEE. This CDR3 contains 13 residues. Trimming pared 4 bases from V and 2 bases from J, leaving 7 bases between.

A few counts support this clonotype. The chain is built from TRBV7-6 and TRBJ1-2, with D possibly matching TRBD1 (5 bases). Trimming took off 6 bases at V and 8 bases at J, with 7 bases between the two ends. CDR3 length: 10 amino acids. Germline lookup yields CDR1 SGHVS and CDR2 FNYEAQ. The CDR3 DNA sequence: TGTGCCAGCAGGGGGCTAGGCTACACCTTC. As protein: CASRGLGYTF.